Presented here are 24 T cell receptor beta chains from one specimen sequenced in a study of CD8 T cells in ankylosing spondylitis. In TCRdb, the 5' RACE reads were re-called with MiXCR into one record per CDR3 protein. Among 20,000 to 30,000 distinct CDR3 sequences listed, under 15% were seen once. The sequencing sample was made of blood. These receptors all come from a male donor with ankylosing spondylitis or in good health (not recorded which).

This clonotype was observed many times. The genes are TRBV12-3 or TRBV12-4 and TRBJ1-3; unclear D gene. Trimming took off 1 base at V and 0 bases at J, with 1 base between the two ends. This CDR3 is 13 amino acids long. The DNA of the CDR3 is TGTGCCAGCAGTTTAGTCTCTGGAAACACCATATATTTT. Translated, it gives CASSLVSGNTIYF.

This chain links TRBV6-5 with TRBJ2-7; D call uncertain. The germline V gene has CDR1 MNHEY and CDR2 SVGAGI. The CDR3 totals 13 residues. Trimming took off 0 bases at V and 4 bases at J, with 7 bases between the two ends. The CDR3 DNA sequence: TGTGCCAGCAGTTACTCGAACCGGTACGAGCAGTACTTC. Protein sequence: CASSYSNRYEQYF.

This clonotype was seen many times. The rearrangement links TRBV20-1 to TRBJ2-2; 10 nucleotides match TRBD2. CDR1 and CDR2 (germline): DFQATT, SNEGSKA (reference sequence). V trimming: 6 bases; J trimming: 5 bases; junction bases outside the gene matches: 3. This CDR3 contains 13 residues. CDR3 DNA sequence: TGCAGTGCCCTAGCGGGAGAGACCGGGGAGCTGTTTTTT. It encodes CSALAGETGELFF.

This clonotype was seen more than once but under ten times. This chain joins TRBV6-6 and TRBJ2-4, with a tentative D call TRBD2 (6 bases). Between the trimmed V and J ends, which lost 0 bases and 2 bases, there was a span of 14 bases. Looked up from germline, CDR1 is MNHNY and CDR2 is SVGAGI (reference sequence). The CDR3 loop spans 17 amino acids. The CDR3 coding sequence is TGTGCCAGCAGTTACTCGCAGTGGGCGGGAACCAAAAACATTCAGTACTTC. Translating it yields CASSYSQWAGTKNIQYF.

This clonotype was seen many times. The chain combines TRBV27 with TRBJ2-7; 10 bases match TRBD2. Germline-derived CDR1 and CDR2 are MNHEY and SMNVEV (reference sequence). This CDR3 has 15 amino acids. V shed 5 bases and J 3 bases; nucleotides not matched to a gene: 7. The DNA of the CDR3 is TGTGCCAGCAGTCCCGTAGCGGGAGGAAGCTACGAGCAGTACTTC. Protein: CASSPVAGGSYEQYF.

In its sample, this clonotype was seen many times. V is TRBV5-1 and J is TRBJ2-5; D might be TRBD2 (6 bases). The V end was cut by 0 bases, the J end by 2 bases, with 8 bases between. CDR3 length: 14 residues. Germline V gene sequence: CDR1 SGHRS, CDR2 YFSETQ. The CDR3 reads CASSLGLAQETQYF. The CDR3 bases are TGCGCCAGCAGCTTGGGGCTAGCGCAAGAGACCCAGTACTTC. The entire variable domain, with the rest obtained from reference TRBV5-1 and TRBJ2-5, is as follows: KAGVTQTPRYLIKTRGQQVTLSCSPISGHRSVSWYQQTPGQGLQFLFEYFSETQRNKGNFPGRFSGRQFSNSRSEMNVSTLELGDSALYLCASSLGLAQETQYFGPGTRLLVL.

This clonotype was found many times. The chain uses TRBV6-5 and TRBJ2-1, with no clear D. Per germline, CDR1 MNHEY and CDR2 SVGAGI. V lost 5 bases and J lost 5, with 10 bases in between. This CDR3 contains 13 residues. The CDR3 sequence: CASSINRDNEQFF. The CDR3 nucleotides are TGTGCCAGCAGTATCAACCGGGACAATGAGCAGTTCTTC.

The sample holds a few counts of this clonotype. This chain joins TRBV6-6 and TRBJ2-1; 7 nucleotides match TRBD1. The CDR3 contains 16 residues. V shed 5 bases and J 0 bases; nucleotides not matched to a gene: 7. CDR1 MNHNY and CDR2 SVGAGI come from the germline V gene (reference sequence). This CDR3 is CASSRRDSVSYNEQFF. CDR3 DNA sequence: TGTGCCAGCAGTCGACGGGACAGCGTCTCCTACAATGAGCAGTTCTTC.

Ten or more counts support this clonotype. The chain combines TRBV24-1 with TRBJ2-1; D possibly uses TRBD1 or TRBD2 (5 bases each). The CDR3 length is 16 residues. Germline CDR1 reads KGHDR; CDR2 reads SFDVKD. The V end was cut by 3 bases, the J end by 7 bases, with 18 bases between. The CDR3 reads CATSDLGVGEGNEQFF. In nucleotides, the CDR3 is TGTGCCACCAGTGATCTAGGGGTGGGAGAAGGGAATGAGCAGTTCTTC.

This clonotype appeared many times. The V call is TRBV29-1, the J call TRBJ1-1, with D perhaps matching TRBD1 (6 bases). Germline V gene sequence: CDR1 SQVTM, CDR2 ANQGSEA. The CDR3 runs to 18 residues. The V end was cut by 2 bases, the J end by 1 base, with 23 bases between. For the CDR3, the DNA is TGCAGCGTTGAAATTCCCAAGACAGGTCCTAAAGGGAACACTGAAGCTTTCTTT. Translated, it gives CSVEIPKTGPKGNTEAFF.

This clonotype was recorded many times. The chain recombines TRBV20-1 with TRBJ2-1, with TRBD2 matching 8 bases. V was clipped by 6 bases and J by 4 bases; unmatched bases: 14. Germline V CDR1 and CDR2: DFQATT, SNEGSKA (reference sequence). This CDR3 comprises 16 residues. The CDR3 loop is CSAGRHSSGSYNEQFF. The CDR3 DNA reads as TGCAGTGCGGGGAGACATTCTAGCGGGTCTTACAATGAGCAGTTCTTC.

There are many counts of this clonotype. This rearrangement joins TRBV20-1 to TRBJ2-1, with unresolved D. The germline CDR1 and CDR2 sequences are DFQATT and SNEGSKA (reference sequence). The length of the CDR3 is 14 residues. V dropped 3 bases and J dropped 3 bases, with 12 bases sitting between them. The DNA of the CDR3 is TGCAGTGCTAGGGAACAGCCGTTCTACAATGAGCAGTTCTTC. This codes for CSAREQPFYNEQFF.

This clonotype was seen only a few times. The chain uses TRBV10-3 and TRBJ2-5, with 8 nucleotides matching TRBD2. CDR1 ENHRY and CDR2 SYGVKD come from the germline V gene. The J segment lost 4 bases and the V segment lost 6 bases, leaving 13 bases of the junction unmatched. CDR3 length: 16 residues. Here the CDR3 reads CAISRVLGGGTETQYF. The CDR3 nucleotides are TGTGCCATCAGCAGAGTACTCGGCGGGGGGACAGAGACCCAGTACTTC.

This clonotype occurred a few times. The rearrangement joins TRBV21-1 to TRBJ2-7. TRBV21-1 is a pseudogene. The CDR3 runs 12 residues. This CDR3 reads CASNHGRDEQYF. CDR3 in DNA: TGTGCCAGCAACCACGGACGGGACGAGCAGTACTTC.

In its sample, this clonotype was seen a few times. The V and J genes are TRBV28 and TRBJ2-4, with D tentatively TRBD1 (6 bases). This CDR3 spans 14 amino acids. The V end lost 7 bases, the J end lost 6 bases, and 16 bases lay between the germline ends. Germline V gene lookup returns CDR1 MDHEN and CDR2 SYDVKM. The CDR3: CASIFPGHGNIQYF. Written as DNA, the CDR3 is TGTGCCAGCATTTTCCCGGGACACGGAAACATTCAGTACTTC.

This rearrangement joins TRBV7-3 to TRBJ2-1; the D call may be TRBD1 or TRBD2 (6 bases each). Per germline, CDR1 SGHTA and CDR2 FQGTGA. The CDR3 is made up of 16 amino acids. V lost 5 bases to trimming and J lost 5 bases, with 19 bases between them. For the CDR3, the DNA is TGTGCCAGCAGCGATGGGAGAGGGGGGTTTGACAATGAGCAGTTCTTC. Amino acid sequence: CASSDGRGGFDNEQFF.

By proportion, this clonotype is medium-sized. The V gene is TRBV7-2, the J gene TRBJ1-1, with D perhaps TRBD1 (6 bases). Germline CDR1 SGHTA, CDR2 FQGNSA. Trimming pared 5 bases from V and 11 bases from J, leaving 21 bases between. The CDR3 runs to 14 residues. CDR3 loop: CASSHPLPPGVAFF. The DNA of the CDR3 is TGTGCCAGCAGCCATCCTCTCCCCCCAGGGGTCGCTTTCTTT.

Details on this clonotype: Likely a read error: the CDR3 ends without its conserved phenylalanine or tryptophan. V and J are TRBV12-3 or TRBV12-4 and TRBJ1-4; D call uncertain. V lost 4 bases and J lost 4, with 13 bases in between. This CDR3 comprises 15 residues. The CDR3 DNA is TGTGCCAGCAGTTCGCGGAAGATGTTTAATGAAAAACTGTTTTCT. Translating it yields CASSSRKMFNEKLFS.

V gene TRBV28 combines with J gene TRBJ2-4, with no clear D. The V gene's germline CDR1 is MDHEN and CDR2 SYDVKM. The germline V and J ends were trimmed by 1 base and 9 bases, with 7 bases remaining between them. This CDR3 is 12 amino acids long. CDR3 in DNA: TGTGCCAGCAGTTTATTGGTGGGCATTCAGTACTTC. The encoded protein is CASSLLVGIQYF.

V usage is TRBV6-5 and J usage is TRBJ2-2, with D perhaps TRBD1 (6 bases). This CDR3 spans 14 amino acids. Trimming removed 6 bases from V and 6 bases from J, with 14 bases in between. CDR1 is MNHEY, CDR2 SVGAGI, per germline. The CDR3 region is CASRRGGRAGELFF. In DNA form, the CDR3 reads TGTGCCAGCAGGAGAGGGGGTCGTGCCGGGGAGCTGTTTTTT.

This chain connects TRBV25-1 to TRBJ2-7; 7 bases are shared with TRBD1. V was clipped by 5 bases and J by 2 bases; unmatched bases: 6. Germline loops: CDR1 MGHDK, CDR2 SYGVNS. The CDR3 contains 14 residues. The CDR3 loop reads CASSTGVRTYEQYF. In nucleotides, the CDR3 is TGTGCCAGCAGTACAGGGGTTAGGACCTACGAGCAGTACTTC.

This clonotype came up a few times. The V call is TRBV9, the J call TRBJ1-2; D is perhaps TRBD1 (5 bases). With 0 bases removed from V and 8 bases from J, the gap between germline ends came to 11 bases. Germline V lookup: CDR1 SGDLS, CDR2 YYNGEE. This CDR3 spans 13 amino acids. CDR3 protein: CASSVGQGVGYTF. The CDR3 DNA is TGTGCCAGCAGCGTAGGTCAGGGCGTCGGCTACACCTTC.

This clonotype was recorded many times. The chain employs TRBV10-3 and TRBJ2-2; D gene uncertain. With 10 bases removed from V and 1 base from J, the gap between germline ends came to 10 bases. Germline CDR1 and CDR2: ENHRY and SYGVKD. The length of the CDR3 is 13 residues. DNA of the CDR3: TGTGCCAGTGAGAGCGAGAACACCGGGGAGCTGTTTTTT. Its protein is CASESENTGELFF.

This clonotype has just a few counts. The V call is TRBV9, the J call TRBJ2-1, with D perhaps matching TRBD2 (6 bases). V was trimmed by 3 bases and J by 4 bases, leaving 11 bases between them. The CDR3 sequence is 14 residues long. The germline V gene encodes CDR1 SGDLS and CDR2 YYNGEE. CDR3 DNA: TGTGCCAGCAGCGCCGGGACTGATTACAATGAGCAGTTCTTC. Protein sequence: CASSAGTDYNEQFF.